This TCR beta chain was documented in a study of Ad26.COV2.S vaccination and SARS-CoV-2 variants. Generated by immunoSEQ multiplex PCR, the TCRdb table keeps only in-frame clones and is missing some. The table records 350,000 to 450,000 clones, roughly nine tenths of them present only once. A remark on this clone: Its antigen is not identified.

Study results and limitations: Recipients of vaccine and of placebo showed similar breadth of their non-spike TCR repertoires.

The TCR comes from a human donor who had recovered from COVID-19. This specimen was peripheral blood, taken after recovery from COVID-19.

The CDR3 DNA reads TGTGCCTGGAGAGTCGGCAGCAGGTCCGGTGGCTACACCTTC. Protein product: CAWRVGSRSGGYTF. The chain recombines TRBV30 with TRBJ1-2; no definite D call. Germline lookup yields CDR1 GTSNPN and CDR2 SVGIG (reference sequence). The V end lost 3 bases, the J end lost 7 bases, and 18 bases lay between the germline ends. The CDR3 runs 14 residues.